This T cell receptor (beta chain) was sequenced in a study of control samples from healthy donors and cancer patients (TCRdb year 2020). Library preparation used the immunoSEQ multiplex PCR assay. The table comes from immuneACCESS by way of TCRdb, which keeps in-frame sequences with V and J called. Part of the clones is missing from these tables; in studies checked, under half for an unresolved V gene and the rest for unknown reasons. Present in this sample are over 150,000 clones, 90% of which were seen just once. Together, the top ten hold 1.4% of the sample. Details on this clone: The specificity of this receptor is unknown. Per-base quality was not reported, and no clone a single base away is much larger than it.

V trim: 4 bases; J trim: 5 bases; unmatched bases: 8. The CDR3 starts with the cysteine, ends with the phenylalanine, and has 16 residues. CDR3 DNA only is kept here, 48 bases in frame from base 1. From the germline V gene, CDR1 is SGDLS and CDR2 is YYNGEE. This sequence was found in a woman in her 50s in good health. Specimen: blood. The sequence links TRBV9 to TRBJ2-3; TRBD2 agrees with 12 junctional bases. The base sequence is TGTGCCAGCAGCTCCCCTAGCGGGGGGGCTGGAGATACGCAGTATTTT. Its protein is CASSSPSGGAGDTQYF.